This T cell receptor beta chain was obtained from a study of cytomegalovirus exposure and HLA in healthy donors. Study-wide background: A data release that came early held 80 million or so unique TCRs from HLA-typed donors.

PCR employed 60 Vbeta and 13 Jbeta primers. Original handling: Unique TCR beta chains numbered approximately 76 million in a later analysis, with roughly 11 million shared. Sequencing used immunoSEQ multiplex PCR; TCRdb keeps in-frame clones, though not all of them. The DNA gave D and trimming, while V, J and clone size come from that table. The table has about 180,000 clones, more than 65% seen once. The sequencing sample was made of PBMCs. This TCR derives from a man aged 25-45 years in good health and CMV-seronegative.

The CDR3 protein is CAWSRVGGSYEQYF. For the CDR3, the DNA is TGTGCCTGGAGTAGGGTGGGGGGCTCCTACGAGCAGTACTTC. This chain links TRBV30 with TRBJ2-7, with D possibly TRBD2 on 6 matching bases. V was cut by 2 bases and J by 0 bases, with 11 bases left in between. Germline CDR1 is GTSNPN and CDR2 is SVGIG (reference sequence). This CDR3 comprises 14 residues.